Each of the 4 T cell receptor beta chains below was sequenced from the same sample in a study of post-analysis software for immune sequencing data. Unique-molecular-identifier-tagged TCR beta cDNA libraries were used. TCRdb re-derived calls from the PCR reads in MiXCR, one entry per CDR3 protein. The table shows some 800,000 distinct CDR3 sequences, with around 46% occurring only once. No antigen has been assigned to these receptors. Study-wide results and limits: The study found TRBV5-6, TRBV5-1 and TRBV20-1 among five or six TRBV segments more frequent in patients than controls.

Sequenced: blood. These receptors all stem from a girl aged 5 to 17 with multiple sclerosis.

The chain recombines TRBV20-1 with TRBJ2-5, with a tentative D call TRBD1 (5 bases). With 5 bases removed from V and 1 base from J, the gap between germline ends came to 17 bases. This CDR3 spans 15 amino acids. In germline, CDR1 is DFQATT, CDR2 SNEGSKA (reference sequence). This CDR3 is CSAGAPTAAQETQYF. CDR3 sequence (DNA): TGCAGTGCTGGGGCCCCGACAGCCGCCCAAGAGACCCAGTACTTC.

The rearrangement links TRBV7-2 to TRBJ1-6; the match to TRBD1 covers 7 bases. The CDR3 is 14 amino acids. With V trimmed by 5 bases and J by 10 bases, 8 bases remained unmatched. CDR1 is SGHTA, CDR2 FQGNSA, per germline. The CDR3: CASSQNRGQSPLHF. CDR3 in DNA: TGTGCCAGCAGCCAGAACAGGGGACAGTCACCCCTCCACTTT.

The CDR3 reads CASSPGWGRADNEQFF. In DNA, the CDR3 is TGTGCCAGCAGTCCCGGTTGGGGGAGAGCTGACAATGAGCAGTTCTTC. The genes are TRBV28 and TRBJ2-1; D may correspond to TRBD1 or TRBD2 (5 bases each). V dropped 5 bases and J dropped 5 bases, with 19 bases sitting between them. The CDR3 is 16 residues long. Germline V gene data show CDR1 as MDHEN and CDR2 as SYDVKM.

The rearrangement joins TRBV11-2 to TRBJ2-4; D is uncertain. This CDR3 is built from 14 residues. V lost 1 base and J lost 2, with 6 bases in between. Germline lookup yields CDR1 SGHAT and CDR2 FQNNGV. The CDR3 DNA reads TGTGCCAGCAGCTTAGGTTACACCAAAAACATTCAGTACTTC. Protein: CASSLGYTKNIQYF.